This T cell receptor (beta chain) was sequenced during a study of shared clonotypes between healthy human individuals. Across the whole study: A donor's plate count was three for CD4 naive and three for CD4 memory; CD8 naive had two and CD8 memory one. Whole-study findings and limits: Depth of sequencing was expected to influence donor clonotype sharing. The study generally estimated greater richness for naive than memory subsets.

Note on this clone: What it binds is unknown. The same CDR3 is also encoded by other DNA sequences in this sample.

Terminally differentiated effector memory CD45RA+ cells were excluded from the naive CD8 cells, which were CD45RO-negative and positively selected for CCR7. Recent vaccinations or acute infections were absent in the healthy HIV-negative adult donors. Some clones are missing from TCRdb's copy, which holds only in-frame ones; the method was immunoSEQ multiplex PCR. Among about 590,000 clones, 95% to 96% were seen once, and the ten largest hold approximately 0.1%. This receptor was identified in a woman in her 30s in good health. Source material: naive CD8+ T cells sorted from blood.

CDR3 sequence: CASSLTGGTEAFF. CDR3 DNA: TGTGCCAGCAGCTTGACCGGGGGCACTGAAGCTTTCTTT. V gene TRBV5-6 combines with J gene TRBJ1-1; tentative D call: TRBD1 (5 bases). The germline V gene encodes CDR1 SGHDT and CDR2 YYEEEE. There are 13 residues in the CDR3. Trimming stripped 1 base from V and 4 bases from J, with 8 bases between.